The 19 T cell receptor beta chains below all came from one sample that was sequenced in a study of T-cell memory formation after mild COVID-19. TCRdb reanalysed the 5' RACE reads using MiXCR and keeps one entry per CDR3 protein. This sample has about 290,000 distinct CDR3 sequences, with roughly 15% found just once. The specimen was PBMCs or a T cell subset sorted from them (not recorded which). These receptors originate from a man aged 18 to 29 who had mild COVID-19 (a few samples of this study predate the infection). Cell type and time point are not known.

J is TRBJ2-5 and V is TRBV12-3 or TRBV12-4, with 7 nucleotides matching TRBD2. V trimming: 4 bases; J trimming: 2 bases; junction bases outside the gene matches: 16. CDR3 length: 18 amino acids. CDR3 loop: CASSSLSPRGENQETQYF. The CDR3 nucleotides are TGTGCCAGCAGTTCTCTGTCACCCCGGGGGGAGAATCAAGAGACCCAGTACTTC.

Of note for this clonotype: Relative to the germline gene, one junction end is altered; a read error may explain this. The rearrangement links TRBV4-1 to TRBJ2-7; 9 nucleotides agree with TRBD1. The CDR3 runs to 15 residues. From germline, CDR1 is MGHRA and CDR2 YSYEKL. The CDR3 region has the DNA TGCGTCAGCAGCCAAGTCGGGACAGGGTTTAGCGAGCAGTACTTC. Translated: CVSSQVGTGFSEQYF.

This sequence joins TRBV11-2 and TRBJ1-1, with D possibly being TRBD1 (6 bases). Germline V gene lookup returns CDR1 SGHAT and CDR2 FQNNGV. The ends were cut back, 2 bases at V and 6 bases at J, with 10 bases in the middle. The CDR3 sequence is 13 residues long. CDR3 loop: CASSLQGLAEAFF. The DNA of the CDR3 is TGTGCCAGCAGCTTACAGGGGCTCGCTGAAGCTTTCTTT.

The chain combines TRBV11-3 with TRBJ1-1; D is ambiguous. V was pared by 0 bases and J by 5 bases, with 7 bases between. Germline assignment: CDR1 SGHNT and CDR2 YENEEA. The CDR3 extends over 13 amino acids. For the CDR3, the DNA is TGTGCCAGCAGCTTAGATGAGGAAACTGAAGCTTTCTTT. Protein sequence: CASSLDEETEAFF. The full variable domain, rest sourced from reference TRBV11-3 and TRBJ1-1, is EAGVVQSPRYKIIEKKQPVAFWCNPISGHNTLYWYLQNLGQGPELLIRYENEEAVDDSQLPKDRFSAERLKGVDSTLKIQPAELGDSAVYLCASSLDEETEAFFGQGTRLTVV.

This rearrangement joins TRBV7-2 to TRBJ2-7; perhaps TRBD1 as D (6 bases). The V end lost 5 bases, the J end lost 4 bases, and 9 bases lay between the germline ends. This CDR3 region has 12 residues. Germline V CDR1 and CDR2: SGHTA, FQGNSA. The CDR3 loop reads CASSQTGYEQYV. The CDR3 region has the DNA TGTGCCAGCAGCCAAACAGGGTACGAGCAGTACGTC.

The chain has TRBV7-8 and TRBJ2-1; weak D call: TRBD1 (7 bases). Germline V gene sequence: CDR1 SGHVS, CDR2 FQNEAQ. This CDR3 is 13 amino acids long. V shed 1 base and J shed 12 bases, with 13 bases lying between them. CDR3 protein: CASSLDYRGGQFF. The DNA for the CDR3 is TGTGCCAGCAGCTTAGATTACAGGGGAGGGCAGTTCTTC.

This clonotype turned up a few times. The chain couples TRBV12-3 or TRBV12-4 to TRBJ2-4; TRBD1 aligns across 7 bases. The J segment lost 0 bases and the V segment lost 5 bases, leaving 4 bases of the junction unmatched. The CDR3 runs 15 residues. The CDR3 protein is CASSLGQIAKNIQYF. CDR3 nucleotide sequence: TGTGCCAGCAGTCTGGGACAGATAGCCAAAAACATTCAGTACTTC.

This clonotype turned up a few times. The chain is built from TRBV7-9 and TRBJ2-7; the D is unclear. Per germline, CDR1 SEHNR and CDR2 FQNEAQ (reference sequence). The CDR3 has 12 residues. V lost 0 bases to trimming and J lost 5 bases, with 5 bases between them. As DNA, the CDR3 is TGTGCCAGCAGCTTAGCTAGGAACGAGCAGTACTTC. As protein: CASSLARNEQYF. Full variable domain (remainder filled in from reference TRBV7-9 and TRBJ2-7): DTGVSQNPRHKITKRGQNVTFRCDPISEHNRLYWYRQTLGQGPEFLTYFQNEAQLEKSRLLSDRFSAERPKGSFSTLEIQRTEQGDSAMYLCASSLARNEQYFGPGTRLTVT.

This clonotype was observed a handful of times. The genes are TRBV6-5 and TRBJ1-6; TRBD1 agrees at 7 bases. Losses at the gene ends were 7 bases for V and 7 bases for J; bases not matched to a gene: 7. The CDR3 is 14 amino acids. Germline V gene data show CDR1 as MNHEY and CDR2 as SVGAGI. In nucleotides, the CDR3 is TGTGCCAGCACCTTACTCAGGGGGAATTCACCCCTCCACTTT. Protein product: CASTLLRGNSPLHF.

This clonotype was counted a few times. V and J are TRBV9 and TRBJ2-1; D gene unclear. Germline assignment: CDR1 SGDLS and CDR2 YYNGEE. Trimming left V 0 bases short and J 12 bases short, with 13 bases between. There are 13 residues in the CDR3. CDR3 amino acids: CASSVGADVLQFF. Written as DNA, the CDR3 is TGTGCCAGCAGCGTAGGCGCGGACGTACTGCAGTTCTTC. The whole variable domain, filled in from reference TRBV9 and TRBJ2-1, reads DSGVTQTPKHLITATGQRVTLRCSPRSGDLSVYWYQQSLDQGLQFLIQYYNGEERAKGNILERFSAQQFPDLHSELNLSSLELGDSALYFCASSVGADVLQFFGPGTRLTVL.

The chain couples TRBV7-2 to TRBJ1-1, with TRBD1 identical over 7 bases. The CDR3 has 16 amino acids. Trimming took 0 bases from V and 1 from J; bases not matched to a gene: 5. Germline CDR1 is SGHTA and CDR2 is FQGNSA. The CDR3 coding sequence is TGTGCCAGCAGCTTAGCGAAGGGACAGTGGAACACTGAAGCTTTCTTT. Translation: CASSLAKGQWNTEAFF.

This clonotype was recorded a few times. This chain joins TRBV24-1 and TRBJ1-5, with D unresolved. The length of the CDR3 is 13 residues. V lost 3 bases, J lost 4 bases, and 6 bases lay in between. Germline V gene data show CDR1 as KGHDR and CDR2 as SFDVKD. The CDR3 is CATSDRSNQPQHF. The CDR3 bases are TGTGCCACCAGTGATCGGAGTAATCAGCCCCAGCATTTT.

This clonotype was seen more than once but under ten times. This chain links TRBV5-5 with TRBJ1-2; 7 bases fit TRBD1. Germline values: CDR1 SGHKS, CDR2 YYEKEE (reference sequence). The CDR3 is 14 amino acids. Trimming removed 4 bases from V and 5 bases from J; junction bases left unmatched: 8. The CDR3 nucleotides read TGTGCCAGCAGCACGGACTCAGGGGGGTATGGCTACACCTTC. This codes for CASSTDSGGYGYTF.

In this sample, this clonotype turned up a few times. The rearrangement links TRBV6-6 to TRBJ1-6; tentative D call: TRBD1 (5 bases). The CDR3 sequence is 14 residues long. Germline lookup yields CDR1 MNHNY and CDR2 SVGAGI (reference sequence). V dropped 6 bases and J dropped 10 bases, with 16 bases sitting between them. CDR3 region: CASSPGTVVSPLHF. CDR3 bases: TGTGCCAGCAGCCCCGGGACGGTAGTCTCACCCCTCCACTTT.

The rearrangement uses TRBV29-1 and TRBJ2-2, with 7 bases fitting TRBD1. CDR1 and CDR2 from the germline V gene are SQVTM and ANQGSEA. The CDR3 is made up of 14 amino acids. V dropped 6 bases and J dropped 6; count of bases not matched to a gene: 10. The DNA of the CDR3 is TGCAGCGTCCGACAGGGCCCGTCCGCCGGGGAGCTGTTTTTT. Translation: CSVRQGPSAGELFF.

In its sample, this clonotype was seen a few times. The CDR3 spells CASSYSRQGAGNTIYF. CDR3 nucleotides: TGTGCCAGCAGTTACTCGCGACAGGGAGCTGGAAACACCATATATTTT. V usage is TRBV6-6 and J usage is TRBJ1-3; 7 bases are a match to TRBD1. The germline gives CDR1 MNHNY, CDR2 SVGAGI (reference sequence). The CDR3 is 16 residues long. With V trimmed by 0 bases and J by 2 bases, 4 bases remained unmatched.

The chain carries TRBV25-1 and TRBJ1-3; D remains ambiguous. V was clipped by 3 bases and J by 11 bases, with 17 bases between them. The CDR3 length is 14 residues. CDR1 and CDR2 from the germline V gene are MGHDK and SYGVNS. DNA for the CDR3: TGTGCCAGCAGTGAGCGGGCACGGGGATACCCCATATATTTT. Amino acid sequence: CASSERARGYPIYF.

This chain connects TRBV20-1 to TRBJ1-5, with a weak D call TRBD1 (5 bases). The germline gives CDR1 DFQATT, CDR2 SNEGSKA (reference sequence). The V and J ends lost 1 base and 0 bases respectively, with 10 bases between them. This CDR3 is built from 15 residues. This chain's CDR3 is CSARVGGISNQPQHF. In DNA, the CDR3 is TGCAGTGCTAGAGTCGGGGGTATTAGCAATCAGCCCCAGCATTTT.

V and J are TRBV20-1 and TRBJ1-2, with D unresolved. Germline V gene data show CDR1 as DFQATT and CDR2 as SNEGSKA (reference sequence). V gave up 3 bases and J gave up 11 bases, with 10 bases separating them. This CDR3 contains 10 residues. The CDR3 DNA sequence: TGCAGTGCTAGGGGTCCAGCTTACACCTTC. It codes for CSARGPAYTF.